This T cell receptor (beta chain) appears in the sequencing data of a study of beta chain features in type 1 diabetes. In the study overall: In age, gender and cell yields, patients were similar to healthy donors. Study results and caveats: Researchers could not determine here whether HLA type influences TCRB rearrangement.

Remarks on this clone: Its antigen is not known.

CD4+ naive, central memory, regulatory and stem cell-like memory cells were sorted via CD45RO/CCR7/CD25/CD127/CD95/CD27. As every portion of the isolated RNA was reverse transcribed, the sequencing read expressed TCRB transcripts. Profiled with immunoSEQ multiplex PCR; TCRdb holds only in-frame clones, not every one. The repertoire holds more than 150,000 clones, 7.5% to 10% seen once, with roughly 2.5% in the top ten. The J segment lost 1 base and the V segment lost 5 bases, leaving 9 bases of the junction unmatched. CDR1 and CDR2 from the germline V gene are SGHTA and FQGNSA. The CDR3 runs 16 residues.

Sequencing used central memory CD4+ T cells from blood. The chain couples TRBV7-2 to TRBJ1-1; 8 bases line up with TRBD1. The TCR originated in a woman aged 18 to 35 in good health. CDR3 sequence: CASSPRTGQTNTEAFF. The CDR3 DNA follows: TGTGCCAGCAGCCCCAGGACAGGGCAAACGAACACTGAAGCTTTCTTT.